This TCR beta chain is drawn from a study of beta chain features in type 1 diabetes. The isolated RNA, all of it, was reverse transcribed, so expressed TCRB transcripts were what got sequenced. An average approximately 3.7 million reads came from naive, central memory and regulatory T cell samples. Produced via immunoSEQ multiplex PCR; TCRdb's table is partial and in-frame only. The table lists about 360,000 clones, roughly an eighth of them singletons. As regards this clone: The antigen is undetermined.

The CDR3 sequence is 14 residues long. CDR1 is MGHDK, CDR2 SYGVNS, per germline. Notes on the study in general: Cells with high TCR expression could be over-represented by cDNA sequencing.

The chain combines TRBV25-1 with TRBJ2-5; 9 bases align to TRBD1. The J call may be wrong; the DNA end is better matched by TRBJ2-7. The sequencing input was naive CD4+ T cells from blood. This TCR was sampled from a man between 18 and 29 years old in good health. This chain's CDR3 is CASSGGTGNYEQYF. Written as DNA, the CDR3 is TGTGCCAGCAGTGGGGGGACAGGGAACTACGAGCAGTACTTC.